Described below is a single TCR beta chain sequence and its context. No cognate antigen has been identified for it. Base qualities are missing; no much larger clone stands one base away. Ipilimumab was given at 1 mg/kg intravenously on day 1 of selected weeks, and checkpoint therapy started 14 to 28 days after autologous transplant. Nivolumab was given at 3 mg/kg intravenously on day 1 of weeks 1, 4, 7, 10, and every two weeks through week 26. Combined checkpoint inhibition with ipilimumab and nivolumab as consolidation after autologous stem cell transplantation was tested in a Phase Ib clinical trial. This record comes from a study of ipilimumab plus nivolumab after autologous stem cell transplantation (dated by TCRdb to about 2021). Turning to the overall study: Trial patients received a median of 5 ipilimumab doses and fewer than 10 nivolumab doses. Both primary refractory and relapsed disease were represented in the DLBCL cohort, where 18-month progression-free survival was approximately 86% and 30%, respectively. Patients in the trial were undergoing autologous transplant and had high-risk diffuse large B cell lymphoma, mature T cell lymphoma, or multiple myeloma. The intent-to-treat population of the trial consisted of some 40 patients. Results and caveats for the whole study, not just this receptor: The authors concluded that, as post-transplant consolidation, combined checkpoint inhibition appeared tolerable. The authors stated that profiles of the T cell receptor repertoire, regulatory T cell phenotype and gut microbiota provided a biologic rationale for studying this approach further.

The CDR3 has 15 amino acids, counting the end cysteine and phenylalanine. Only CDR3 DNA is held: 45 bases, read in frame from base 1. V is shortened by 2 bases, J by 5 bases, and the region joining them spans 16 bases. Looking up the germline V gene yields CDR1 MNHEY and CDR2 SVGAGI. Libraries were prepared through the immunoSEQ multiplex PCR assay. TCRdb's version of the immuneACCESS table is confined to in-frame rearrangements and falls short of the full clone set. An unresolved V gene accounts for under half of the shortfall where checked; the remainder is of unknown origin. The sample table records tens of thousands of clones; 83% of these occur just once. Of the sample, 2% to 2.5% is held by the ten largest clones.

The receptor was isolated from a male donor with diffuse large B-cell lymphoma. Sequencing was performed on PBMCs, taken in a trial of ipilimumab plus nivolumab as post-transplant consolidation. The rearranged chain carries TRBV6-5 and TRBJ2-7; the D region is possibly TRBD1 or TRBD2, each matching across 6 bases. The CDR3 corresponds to CASSYLFTGAHEQYF. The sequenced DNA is TGTGCCAGCAGTTACCTATTCACGGGGGCCCACGAGCAGTACTTC.